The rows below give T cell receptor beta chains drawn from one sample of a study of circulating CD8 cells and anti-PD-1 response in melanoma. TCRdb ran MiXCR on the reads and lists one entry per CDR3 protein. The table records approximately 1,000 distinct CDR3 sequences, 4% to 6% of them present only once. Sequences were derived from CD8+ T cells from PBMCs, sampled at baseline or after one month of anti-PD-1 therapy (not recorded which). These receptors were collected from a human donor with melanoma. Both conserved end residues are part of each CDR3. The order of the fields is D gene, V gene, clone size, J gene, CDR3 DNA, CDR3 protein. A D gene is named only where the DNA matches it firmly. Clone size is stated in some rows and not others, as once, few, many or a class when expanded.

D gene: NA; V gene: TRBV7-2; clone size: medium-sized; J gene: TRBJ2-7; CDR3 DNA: TGTGCCAGCAGCCTTTTCCCACAGGGAAAGTTCCACGAGCAGTACTTC; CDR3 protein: CASSLFPQGKFHEQYF
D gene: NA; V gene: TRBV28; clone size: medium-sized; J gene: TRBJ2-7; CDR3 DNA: TGTGCCAGCAGTTTAGACTACTACGAGCAGTACTTC; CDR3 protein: CASSLDYYEQYF
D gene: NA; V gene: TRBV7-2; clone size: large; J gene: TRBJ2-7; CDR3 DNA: TGTGCCAGCCTTGACGGAAGCGTCTCCTACGAGCAGTACTTC; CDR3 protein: CASLDGSVSYEQYF
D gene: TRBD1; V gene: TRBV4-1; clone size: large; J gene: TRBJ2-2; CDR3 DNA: TGCGCCAGCAGCACCCCGACAGGGGTGGACACCGGGGAGCTGTTTTTT; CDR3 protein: CASSTPTGVDTGELFF
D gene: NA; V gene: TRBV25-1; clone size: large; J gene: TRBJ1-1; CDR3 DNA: TGTGCCAGCAGTGACGGGGGGAGGACTTTCTTT; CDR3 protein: CASSDGGRTFF
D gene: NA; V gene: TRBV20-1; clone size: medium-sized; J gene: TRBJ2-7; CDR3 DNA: TGCAGTGCTAGAGATCATGCCAGCCTCTCCTACGAGCAGTACTTC; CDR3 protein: CSARDHASLSYEQYF
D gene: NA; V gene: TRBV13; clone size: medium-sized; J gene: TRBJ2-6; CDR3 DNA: TGTGCCAGCAGCTTCAGCTCCTCTGGGGCCAACGTCCTGACTTTC; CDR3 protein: CASSFSSSGANVLTF
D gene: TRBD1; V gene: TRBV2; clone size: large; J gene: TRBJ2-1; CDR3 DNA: TGTGCCAGCAGTGATGAGACAGGGGGACCCTACAATGAGCAGTTCTTC; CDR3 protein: CASSDETGGPYNEQFF
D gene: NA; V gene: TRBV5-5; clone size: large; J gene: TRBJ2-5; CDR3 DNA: TGTGCCAGCAGCTTCATACAAGAGACCCAGTACTTC; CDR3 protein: CASSFIQETQYF
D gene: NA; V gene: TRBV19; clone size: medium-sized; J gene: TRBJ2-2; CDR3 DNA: TGTGCCAGTAGTCTGCCCGGGGAGTACCGGGAGCTGTTTTTT; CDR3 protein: CASSLPGEYRELFF
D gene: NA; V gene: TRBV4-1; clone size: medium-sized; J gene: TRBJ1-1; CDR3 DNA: TGCGCCAGCAGCCAAGATCCCTTGGGGCCTGAAGCTTTCTTT; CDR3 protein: CASSQDPLGPEAFF
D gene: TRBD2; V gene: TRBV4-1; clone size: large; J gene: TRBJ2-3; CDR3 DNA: TGCGCCAGCAGCCAAAAAGGACTAGCGAGCATAGATACGCAGTATTTT; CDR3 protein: CASSQKGLASIDTQYF
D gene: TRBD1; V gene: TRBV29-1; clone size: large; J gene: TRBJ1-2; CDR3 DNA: TGCAGCGTTGAAGGGCCCCTCGGGACAGGGGAAATCGCAAGCTATGGCTACACCTTC; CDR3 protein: CSVEGPLGTGEIASYGYTF
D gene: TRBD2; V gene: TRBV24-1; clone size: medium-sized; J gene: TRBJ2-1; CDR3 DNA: TGTGCCACCAGTGAGGGGACTAGGGATGAGCAGTTCTTC; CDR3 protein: CATSEGTRDEQFF
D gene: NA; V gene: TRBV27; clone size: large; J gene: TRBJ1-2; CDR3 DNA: TGTGCCAGCAGTTCCCGGGACAACCCTCATCTTGGCTACACCTTC; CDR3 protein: CASSSRDNPHLGYTF
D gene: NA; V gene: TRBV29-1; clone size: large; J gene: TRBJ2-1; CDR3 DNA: TGCAGCGTTGAAGAGGGAGGTTACAATGAGCAGTTCTTC; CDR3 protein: CSVEEGGYNEQFF
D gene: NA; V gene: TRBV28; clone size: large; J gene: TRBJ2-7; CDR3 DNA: TGTGCCAGCAGCCCTAATGTTGAGCAGTACTTC; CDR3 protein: CASSPNVEQYF
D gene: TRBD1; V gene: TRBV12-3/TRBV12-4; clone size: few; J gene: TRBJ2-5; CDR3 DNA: TGTGCCAGCAGTTTAGCCCGGGACAGGCTAGAGACCCAGTACTTC; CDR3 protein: CASSLARDRLETQYF
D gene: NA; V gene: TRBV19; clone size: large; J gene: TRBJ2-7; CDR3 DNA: TGTGCCAGTGGAGAGGGCGATGCCTACGAGCAGTACTTC; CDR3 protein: CASGEGDAYEQYF
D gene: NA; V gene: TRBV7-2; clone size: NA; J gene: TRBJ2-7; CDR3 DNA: TGTGCCAGCAGCTCTATCGCGCTCATACCCGAGCAGTACTTC; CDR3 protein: CASSSIALIPEQYF
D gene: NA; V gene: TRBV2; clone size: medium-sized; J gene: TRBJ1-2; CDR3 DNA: TGTGCCAGCAGTGGGGGTCGATACTATGGCTACACCTTC; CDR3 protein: CASSGGRYYGYTF
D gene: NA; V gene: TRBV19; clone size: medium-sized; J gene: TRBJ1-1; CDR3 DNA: TGTGCCAGTGACCCGGGAGGGGGAACTGAAGCTTTCTTT; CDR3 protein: CASDPGGGTEAFF
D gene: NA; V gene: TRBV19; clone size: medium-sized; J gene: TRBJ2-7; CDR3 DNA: TGTGCCAGTAGTGAAGAGTCTTTGGAGGAAGAGCAGTACTTC; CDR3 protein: CASSEESLEEEQYF
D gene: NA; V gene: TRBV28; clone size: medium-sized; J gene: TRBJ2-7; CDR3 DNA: NA; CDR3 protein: CASRLAGGSHYEQYFGLGEQYF
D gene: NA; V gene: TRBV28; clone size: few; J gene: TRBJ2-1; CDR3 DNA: TGTGCCAGCAGTCGGGGTGAAAGCTCCTACAATGAGCAGTTCTTC; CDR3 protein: CASSRGESSYNEQFF
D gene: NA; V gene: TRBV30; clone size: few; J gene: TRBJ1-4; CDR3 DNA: TGCGCCTGGAGTCCCCTTAATGAAAAACTGTTTTTT; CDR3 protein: CAWSPLNEKLFF
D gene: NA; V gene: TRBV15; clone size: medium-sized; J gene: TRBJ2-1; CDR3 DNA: TGTGCCACGAAGGGGCCGTACAATGAGCAGTTCTTC; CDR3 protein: CATKGPYNEQFF
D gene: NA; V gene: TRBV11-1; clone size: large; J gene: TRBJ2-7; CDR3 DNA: TGTGCCAGCAGCTTTTCTGGGACCGTCTACGAGCAGTACTTC; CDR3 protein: CASSFSGTVYEQYF
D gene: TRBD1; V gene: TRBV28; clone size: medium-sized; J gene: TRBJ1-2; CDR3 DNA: TGTGCCAGCAGTTACGATTCCAGGGGGTCCTATGGCTACACCTTC; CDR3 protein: CASSYDSRGSYGYTF
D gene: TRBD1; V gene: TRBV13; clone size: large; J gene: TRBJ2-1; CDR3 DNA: TGTGCCAGCCGGGACAGGGGCAATGAGCAGTTCTTC; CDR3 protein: CASRDRGNEQFF
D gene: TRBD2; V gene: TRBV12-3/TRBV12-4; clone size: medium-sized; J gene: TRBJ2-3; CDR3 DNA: TGTGCCAGCACCGGGACTAGCGGGGGAACAGATACGCAGTATTTT; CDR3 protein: CASTGTSGGTDTQYF
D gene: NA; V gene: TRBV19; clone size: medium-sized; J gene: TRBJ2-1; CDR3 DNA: TGTGCCAGTAGTAGCAAGGTCTCCTACAATGAGCAGTTCTTC; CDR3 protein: CASSSKVSYNEQFF
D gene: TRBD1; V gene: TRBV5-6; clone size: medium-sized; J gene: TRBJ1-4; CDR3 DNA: TGTGCCAGCAGCGGTGAACAGGGGGGTGAAAAACTGTTTTTT; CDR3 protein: CASSGEQGGEKLFF
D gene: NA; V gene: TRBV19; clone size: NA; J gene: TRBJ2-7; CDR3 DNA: TGTGCCAGTTCCCGCTACTTGGTATCGTGGGAGCAGTACTTC; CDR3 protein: CASSRYLVSWEQYF
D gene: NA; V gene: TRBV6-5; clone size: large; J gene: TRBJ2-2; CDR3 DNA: TGTGCCAGCAGCCGGGTCGGGGGTTACACCGGGGAGCTGTTTTTT; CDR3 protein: CASSRVGGYTGELFF
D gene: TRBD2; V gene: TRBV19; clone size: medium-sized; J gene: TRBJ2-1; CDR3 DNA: TGTGCCAGTAGTATCCGACTAGCGGCCTACAATGAGCAGTTCTTC; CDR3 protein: CASSIRLAAYNEQFF
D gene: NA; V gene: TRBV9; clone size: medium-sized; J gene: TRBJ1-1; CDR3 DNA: TGTGCCAGCAGCGTAGGGGGGACTTTGAACACTGAAGCTTTCTTT; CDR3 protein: CASSVGGTLNTEAFF
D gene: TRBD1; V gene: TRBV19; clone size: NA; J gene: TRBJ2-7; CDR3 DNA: TGTGCCAGTAGTTCCGGGACAGGGCCCTACGAGCAGTGCTTC; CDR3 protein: CASSSGTGPYEQCF
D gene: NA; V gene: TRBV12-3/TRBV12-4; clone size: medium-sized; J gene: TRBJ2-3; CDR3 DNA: TGTGCCAGCAGTCCGATTGGGGATACGCAGTATTTT; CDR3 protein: CASSPIGDTQYF
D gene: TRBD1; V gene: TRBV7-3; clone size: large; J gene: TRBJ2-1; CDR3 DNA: TGTGCCAGCAGCTTAGGGACAGGGATAAGTAATGAGCAGTTCTTC; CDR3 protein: CASSLGTGISNEQFF